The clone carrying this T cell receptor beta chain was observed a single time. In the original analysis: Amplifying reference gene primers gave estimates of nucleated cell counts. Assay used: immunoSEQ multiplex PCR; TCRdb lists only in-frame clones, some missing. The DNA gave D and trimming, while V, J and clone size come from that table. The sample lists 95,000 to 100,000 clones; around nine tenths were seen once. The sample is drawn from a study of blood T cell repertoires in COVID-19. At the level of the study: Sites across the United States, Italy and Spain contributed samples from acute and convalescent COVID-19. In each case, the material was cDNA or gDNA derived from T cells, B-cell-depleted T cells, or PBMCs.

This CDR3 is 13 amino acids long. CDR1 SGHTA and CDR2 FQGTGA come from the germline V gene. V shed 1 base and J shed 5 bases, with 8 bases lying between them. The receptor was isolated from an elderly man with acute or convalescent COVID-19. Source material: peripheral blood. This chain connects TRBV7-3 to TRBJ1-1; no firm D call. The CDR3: CASSLSLVTEAFF. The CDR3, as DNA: TGTGCCAGCAGCTTAAGTCTAGTAACTGAAGCTTTCTTT.